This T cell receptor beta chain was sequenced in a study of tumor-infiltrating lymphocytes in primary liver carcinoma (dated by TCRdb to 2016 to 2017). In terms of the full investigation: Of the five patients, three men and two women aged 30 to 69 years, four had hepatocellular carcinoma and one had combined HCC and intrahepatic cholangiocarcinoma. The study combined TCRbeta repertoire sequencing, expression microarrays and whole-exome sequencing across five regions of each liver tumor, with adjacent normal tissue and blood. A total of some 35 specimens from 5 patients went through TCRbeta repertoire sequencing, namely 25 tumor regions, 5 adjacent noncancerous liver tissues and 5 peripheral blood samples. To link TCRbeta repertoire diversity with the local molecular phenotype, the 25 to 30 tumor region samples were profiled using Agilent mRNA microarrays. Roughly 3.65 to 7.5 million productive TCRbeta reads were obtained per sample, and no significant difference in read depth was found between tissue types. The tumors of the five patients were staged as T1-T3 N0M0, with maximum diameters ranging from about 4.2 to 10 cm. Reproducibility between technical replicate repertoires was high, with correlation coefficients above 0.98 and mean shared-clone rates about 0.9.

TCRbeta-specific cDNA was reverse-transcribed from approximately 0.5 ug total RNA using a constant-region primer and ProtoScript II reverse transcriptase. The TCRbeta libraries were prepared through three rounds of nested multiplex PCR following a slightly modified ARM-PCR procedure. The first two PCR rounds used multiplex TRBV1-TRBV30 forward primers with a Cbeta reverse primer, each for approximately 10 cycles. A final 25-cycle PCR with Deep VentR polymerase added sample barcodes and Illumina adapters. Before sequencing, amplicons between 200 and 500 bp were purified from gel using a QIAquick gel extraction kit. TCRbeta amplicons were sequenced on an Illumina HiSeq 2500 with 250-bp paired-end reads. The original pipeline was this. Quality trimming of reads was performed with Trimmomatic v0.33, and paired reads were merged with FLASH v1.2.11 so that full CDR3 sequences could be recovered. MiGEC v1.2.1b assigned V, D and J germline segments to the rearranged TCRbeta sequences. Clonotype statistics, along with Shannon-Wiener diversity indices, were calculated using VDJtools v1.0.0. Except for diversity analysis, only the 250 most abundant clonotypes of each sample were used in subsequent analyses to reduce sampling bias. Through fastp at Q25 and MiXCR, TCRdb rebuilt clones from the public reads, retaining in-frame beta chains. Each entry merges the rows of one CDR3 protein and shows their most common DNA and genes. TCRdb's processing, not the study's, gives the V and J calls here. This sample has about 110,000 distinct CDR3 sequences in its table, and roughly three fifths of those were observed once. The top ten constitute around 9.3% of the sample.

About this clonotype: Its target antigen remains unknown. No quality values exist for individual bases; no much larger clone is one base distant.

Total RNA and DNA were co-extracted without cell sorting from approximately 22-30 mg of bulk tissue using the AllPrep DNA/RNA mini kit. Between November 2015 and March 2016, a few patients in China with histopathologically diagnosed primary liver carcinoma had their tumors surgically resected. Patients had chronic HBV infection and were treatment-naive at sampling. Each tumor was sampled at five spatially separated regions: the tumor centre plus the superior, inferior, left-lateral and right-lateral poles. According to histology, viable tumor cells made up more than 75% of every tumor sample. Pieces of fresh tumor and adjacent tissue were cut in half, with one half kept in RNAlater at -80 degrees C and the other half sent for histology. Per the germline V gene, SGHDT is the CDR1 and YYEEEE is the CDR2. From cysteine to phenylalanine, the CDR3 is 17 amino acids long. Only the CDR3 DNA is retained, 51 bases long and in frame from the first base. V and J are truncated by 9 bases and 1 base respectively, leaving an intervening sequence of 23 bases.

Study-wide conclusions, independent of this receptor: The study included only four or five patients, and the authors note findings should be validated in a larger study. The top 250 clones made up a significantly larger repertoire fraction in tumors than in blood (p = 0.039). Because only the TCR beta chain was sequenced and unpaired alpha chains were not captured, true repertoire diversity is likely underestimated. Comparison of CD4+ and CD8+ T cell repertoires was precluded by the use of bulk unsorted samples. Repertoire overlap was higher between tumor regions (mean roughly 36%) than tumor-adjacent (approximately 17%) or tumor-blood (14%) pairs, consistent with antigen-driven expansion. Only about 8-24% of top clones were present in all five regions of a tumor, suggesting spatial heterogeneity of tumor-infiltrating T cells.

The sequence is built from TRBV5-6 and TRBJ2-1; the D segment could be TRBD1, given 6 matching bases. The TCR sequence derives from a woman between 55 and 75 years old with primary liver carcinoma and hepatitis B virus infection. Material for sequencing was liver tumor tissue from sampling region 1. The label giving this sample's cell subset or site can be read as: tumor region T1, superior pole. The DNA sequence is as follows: TGTGCCACCTGGGTAACAGGGAAGGAAAGATCCTACAATGAGCAGTTCTTC. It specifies CATWVTGKERSYNEQFF.